What follows describes a single T cell receptor (beta chain). The antigen is unknown. Starting 14 to 28 days after autologous transplant, ipilimumab 1 mg/kg was given. Patients got 3 mg/kg IV nivolumab weeks 1, 4, 7, 10, then biweekly through week 26. The data are from a study of ipilimumab plus nivolumab after autologous stem cell transplantation. Study results and caveats: TCR repertoire, Treg phenotype and gut microbiota reportedly support more study of this approach.

Produced via immunoSEQ multiplex PCR; TCRdb's table is partial and in-frame only. This table holds 40,000 to 45,000 clones, 92% found once. J lost 5 bases, V lost 1 base, and 4 bases had no gene match. The CDR3 totals 15 residues. Germline CDR1 SGHTA, CDR2 FQGNSA. This chain connects TRBV7-2 to TRBJ2-2; 7 nucleotides align to TRBD1. The starting material was PBMCs, obtained in a trial of ipilimumab plus nivolumab as post-transplant consolidation. The clonotype was recovered from a male donor with multiple myeloma. CDR3 amino acids: CASSLESGGTGELFF. CDR3 in DNA: TGTGCCAGCAGCTTAGAGTCAGGGGGAACCGGGGAGCTGTTTTTT.